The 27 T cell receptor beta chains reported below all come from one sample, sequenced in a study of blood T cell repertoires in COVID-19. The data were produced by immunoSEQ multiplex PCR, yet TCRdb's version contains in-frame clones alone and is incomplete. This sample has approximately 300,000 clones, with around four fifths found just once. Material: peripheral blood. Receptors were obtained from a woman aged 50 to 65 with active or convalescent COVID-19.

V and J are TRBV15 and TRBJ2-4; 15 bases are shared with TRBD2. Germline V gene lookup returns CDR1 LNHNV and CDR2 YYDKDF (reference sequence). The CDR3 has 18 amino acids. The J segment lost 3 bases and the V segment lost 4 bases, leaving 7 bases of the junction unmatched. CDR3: CATSTGTSGRLVKNIQYF. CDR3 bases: TGTGCCACCAGCACAGGGACTAGCGGGAGGCTGGTCAAAAACATTCAGTACTTC.

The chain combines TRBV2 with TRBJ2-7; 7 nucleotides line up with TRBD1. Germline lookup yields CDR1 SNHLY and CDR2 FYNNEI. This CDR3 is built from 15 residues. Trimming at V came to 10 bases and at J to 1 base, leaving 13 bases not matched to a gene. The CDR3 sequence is CANLDPGQPSYEQYF. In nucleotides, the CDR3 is TGTGCCAACCTTGATCCGGGACAGCCGTCCTACGAGCAGTACTTC.

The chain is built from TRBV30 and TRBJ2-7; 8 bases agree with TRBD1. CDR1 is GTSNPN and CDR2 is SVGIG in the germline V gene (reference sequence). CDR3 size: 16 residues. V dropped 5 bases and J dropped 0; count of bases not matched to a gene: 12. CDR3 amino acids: CAWAATNRGVSYEQYF. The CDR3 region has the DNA TGTGCCTGGGCCGCAACAAACAGGGGGGTCTCCTACGAGCAGTACTTC. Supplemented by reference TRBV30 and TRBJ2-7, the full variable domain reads SQTIHQWPATLVQPVGSPLSLECTVEGTSNPNLYWYRQAAGRGLQLLFYSVGIGQISSEVPQNLSASRPQDRQFILSSKKLLLSDSGFYLCAWAATNRGVSYEQYFGPGTRLTVT.

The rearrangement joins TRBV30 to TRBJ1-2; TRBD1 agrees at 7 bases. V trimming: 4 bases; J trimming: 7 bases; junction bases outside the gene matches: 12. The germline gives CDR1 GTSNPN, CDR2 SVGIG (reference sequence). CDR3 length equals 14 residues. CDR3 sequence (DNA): TGTGCCTGGACAGGGGGGTGGAATTCGGGTGGCTACACCTTC. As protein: CAWTGGWNSGGYTF. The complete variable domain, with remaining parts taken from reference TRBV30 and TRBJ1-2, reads SQTIHQWPATLVQPVGSPLSLECTVEGTSNPNLYWYRQAAGRGLQLLFYSVGIGQISSEVPQNLSASRPQDRQFILSSKKLLLSDSGFYLCAWTGGWNSGGYTFGSGTRLTVV.

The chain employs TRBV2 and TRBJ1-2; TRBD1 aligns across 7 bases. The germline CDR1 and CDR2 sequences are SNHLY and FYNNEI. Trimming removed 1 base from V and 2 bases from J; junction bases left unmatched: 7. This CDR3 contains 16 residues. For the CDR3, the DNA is TGTGCCAGCAGTGAAGTAGAGACAGGGAAAAACTATGGCTACACCTTC. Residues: CASSEVETGKNYGYTF.

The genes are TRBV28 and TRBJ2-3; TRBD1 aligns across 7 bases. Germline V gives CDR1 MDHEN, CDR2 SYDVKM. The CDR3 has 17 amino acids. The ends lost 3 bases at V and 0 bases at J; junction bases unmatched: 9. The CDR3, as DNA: TGTGCCAGCAGTTTGGTCACCGGGACAGAGAGCACAGATACGCAGTATTTT. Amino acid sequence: CASSLVTGTESTDTQYF.

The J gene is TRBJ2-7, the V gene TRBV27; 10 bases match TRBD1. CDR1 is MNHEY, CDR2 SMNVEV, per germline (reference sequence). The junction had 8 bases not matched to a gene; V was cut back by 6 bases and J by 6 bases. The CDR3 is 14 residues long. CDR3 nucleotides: TGTGCCAGCAGCGTGACAGGGGGCGCGGCCGAGCAGTACTTC. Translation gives CASSVTGGAAEQYF.

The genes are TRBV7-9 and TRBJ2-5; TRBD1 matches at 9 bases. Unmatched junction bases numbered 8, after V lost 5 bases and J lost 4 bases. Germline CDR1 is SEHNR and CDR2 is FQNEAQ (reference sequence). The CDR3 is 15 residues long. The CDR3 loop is CASSPGTGIRETQYF. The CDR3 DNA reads TGTGCCAGCAGCCCCGGGACAGGGATACGAGAGACCCAGTACTTC.

CDR3 in DNA: TGTGCCAGTAACACTGGCCAGGGGTACCAAGAGACCCAGTACTTC. Its protein is CASNTGQGYQETQYF. The chain recombines TRBV19 with TRBJ2-5; a weak D match, TRBD1 (6 bases). Trimming shortened V by 7 bases and J by 0 bases, and 15 bases separated the two germline ends. This CDR3 is built from 15 residues. The germline V gene encodes CDR1 LNHDA and CDR2 SQIVND (reference sequence).

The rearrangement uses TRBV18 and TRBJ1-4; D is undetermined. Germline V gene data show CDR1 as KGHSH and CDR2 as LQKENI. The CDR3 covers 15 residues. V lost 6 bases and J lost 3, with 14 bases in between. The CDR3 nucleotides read TGTGCCAGCTCGTTGAACAGCCTATCTAATGAAAAACTGTTTTTT. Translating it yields CASSLNSLSNEKLFF.

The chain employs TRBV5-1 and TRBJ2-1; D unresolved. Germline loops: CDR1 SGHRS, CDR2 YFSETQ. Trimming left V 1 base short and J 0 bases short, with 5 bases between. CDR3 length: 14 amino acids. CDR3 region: CASSLSFSYNEQFF. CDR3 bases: TGCGCCAGCAGCTTGTCCTTCTCCTACAATGAGCAGTTCTTC.

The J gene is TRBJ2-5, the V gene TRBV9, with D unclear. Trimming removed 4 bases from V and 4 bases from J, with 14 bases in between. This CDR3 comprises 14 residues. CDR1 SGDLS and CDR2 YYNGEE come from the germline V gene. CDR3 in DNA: TGTGCCAGCAGCCCCAGTGGCCGCCCAGAGACCCAGTACTTC. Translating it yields CASSPSGRPETQYF.

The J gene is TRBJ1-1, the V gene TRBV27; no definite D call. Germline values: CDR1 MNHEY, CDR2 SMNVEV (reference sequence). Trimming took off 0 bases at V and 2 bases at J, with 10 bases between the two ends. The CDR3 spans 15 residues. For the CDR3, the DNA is TGTGCCAGCAGTTTATCGCGGTACTCTAACACTGAAGCTTTCTTT. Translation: CASSLSRYSNTEAFF.

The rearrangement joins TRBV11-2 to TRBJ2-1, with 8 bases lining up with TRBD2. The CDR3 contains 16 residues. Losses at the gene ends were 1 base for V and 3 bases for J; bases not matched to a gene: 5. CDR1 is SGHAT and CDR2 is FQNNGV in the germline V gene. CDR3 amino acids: CASSLAGGRFYNEQFF. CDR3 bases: TGTGCCAGCAGCTTAGCGGGCGGGAGGTTCTACAATGAGCAGTTCTTC.

The chain's CDR3 is CATRGGTDSPLHF. Written as DNA, the CDR3 is TGTGCCACCAGAGGCGGGACAGATTCACCCCTCCACTTT. V is TRBV24-1 and J is TRBJ1-6; TRBD1 aligns across 7 bases. The V gene end was trimmed by 7 bases and the J gene end by 8 bases; junction bases not matched to a gene: 4. From germline, CDR1 is KGHDR and CDR2 SFDVKD. This CDR3 has 13 residues.

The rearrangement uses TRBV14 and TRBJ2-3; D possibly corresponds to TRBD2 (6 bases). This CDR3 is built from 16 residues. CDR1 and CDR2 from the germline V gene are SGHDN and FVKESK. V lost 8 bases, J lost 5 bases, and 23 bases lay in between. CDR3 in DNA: TGTGCCAGCGCTAACTTTTGGGGGGTCCGAAGAGATACGCAGTATTTT. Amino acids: CASANFWGVRRDTQYF.

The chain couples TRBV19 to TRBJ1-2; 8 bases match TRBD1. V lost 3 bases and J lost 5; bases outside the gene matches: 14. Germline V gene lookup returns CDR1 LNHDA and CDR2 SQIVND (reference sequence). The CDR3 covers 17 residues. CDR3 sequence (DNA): TGTGCCAGTAGTATCGACGGGAGAGGACAGGGCGGATATGGCTACACCTTC. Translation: CASSIDGRGQGGYGYTF.

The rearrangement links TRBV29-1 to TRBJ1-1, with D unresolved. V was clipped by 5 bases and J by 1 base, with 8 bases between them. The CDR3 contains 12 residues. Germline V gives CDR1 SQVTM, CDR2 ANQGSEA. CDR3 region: CSVMTENTEAFF. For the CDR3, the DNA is TGCAGCGTTATGACTGAGAACACTGAAGCTTTCTTT. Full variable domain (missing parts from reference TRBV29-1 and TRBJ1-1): SAVISQKPSRDICQRGTSLTIQCQVDSQVTMMFWYRQQPGQSLTLIATANQGSEATYESGFVIDKFPISRPNLTFSTLTVSNMSPEDSSIYLCSVMTENTEAFFGQGTRLTVV.

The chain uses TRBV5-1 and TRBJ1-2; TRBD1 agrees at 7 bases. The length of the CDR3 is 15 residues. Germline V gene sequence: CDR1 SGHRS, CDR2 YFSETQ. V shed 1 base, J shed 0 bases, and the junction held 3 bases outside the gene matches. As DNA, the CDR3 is TGCGCCAGCAGCTTGACAGGGGCTTCTAACTATGGCTACACCTTC. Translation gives CASSLTGASNYGYTF. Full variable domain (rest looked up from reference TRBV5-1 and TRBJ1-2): KAGVTQTPRYLIKTRGQQVTLSCSPISGHRSVSWYQQTPGQGLQFLFEYFSETQRNKGNFPGRFSGRQFSNSRSEMNVSTLELGDSALYLCASSLTGASNYGYTFGSGTRLTVV.

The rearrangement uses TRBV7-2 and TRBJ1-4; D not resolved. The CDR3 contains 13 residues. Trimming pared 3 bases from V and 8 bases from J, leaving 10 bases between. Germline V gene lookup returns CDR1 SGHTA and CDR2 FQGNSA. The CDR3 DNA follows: TGTGCCAGCAGCTTCGGGATTGGGGAAAAACTGTTTTTT. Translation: CASSFGIGEKLFF. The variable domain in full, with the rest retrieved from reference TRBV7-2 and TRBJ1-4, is GAGVSQSPSNKVTEKGKDVELRCDPISGHTALYWYRQSLGQGLEFLIYFQGNSAPDKSGLPSDRFSAERTGGSVSTLTIQRTQQEDSAVYLCASSFGIGEKLFFGSGTQLSVL.

CDR3 in amino acids: CASSLYQEYSPLHF. Here the CDR3 DNA reads TGTGCCAGCAGTTTATATCAAGAGTATTCACCCCTCCACTTT. This sequence joins TRBV27 and TRBJ1-6, with unresolved D. Germline assignment: CDR1 MNHEY and CDR2 SMNVEV (reference sequence). V was trimmed by 1 base and J by 8 bases, leaving 9 bases between them. The CDR3 is made up of 14 amino acids.

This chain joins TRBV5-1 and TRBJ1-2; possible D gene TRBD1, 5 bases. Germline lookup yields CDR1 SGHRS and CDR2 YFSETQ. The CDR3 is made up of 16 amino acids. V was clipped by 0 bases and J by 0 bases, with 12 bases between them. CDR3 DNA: TGCGCCAGCAGCTTGGACCCACAGGATTCTAACTATGGCTACACCTTC. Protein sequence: CASSLDPQDSNYGYTF.

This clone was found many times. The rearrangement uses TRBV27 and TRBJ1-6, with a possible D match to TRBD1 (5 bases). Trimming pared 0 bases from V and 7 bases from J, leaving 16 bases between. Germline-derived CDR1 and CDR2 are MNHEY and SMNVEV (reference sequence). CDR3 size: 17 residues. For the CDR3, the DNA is TGTGCCAGCAGTTTATCTTCTCAGGGATCTCCCAATTCACCCCTCCACTTT. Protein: CASSLSSQGSPNSPLHF.

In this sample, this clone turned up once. CDR3 coding DNA: TGCGCCAGCAGCTGGGGAGGACTAGCGGGAGGGCTGGAAGATACGCAGTATTTT. This sequence encodes CASSWGGLAGGLEDTQYF. V gene TRBV5-1 combines with J gene TRBJ2-3, with 15 bases aligning to TRBD2. The germline V gene encodes CDR1 SGHRS and CDR2 YFSETQ. This CDR3 has 18 residues. The V and J ends lost 3 bases and 5 bases, in that order; junction bases with no gene match: 10. The full variable domain, completed using reference TRBV5-1 and TRBJ2-3, is KAGVTQTPRYLIKTRGQQVTLSCSPISGHRSVSWYQQTPGQGLQFLFEYFSETQRNKGNFPGRFSGRQFSNSRSEMNVSTLELGDSALYLCASSWGGLAGGLEDTQYFGPGTRLTVL.

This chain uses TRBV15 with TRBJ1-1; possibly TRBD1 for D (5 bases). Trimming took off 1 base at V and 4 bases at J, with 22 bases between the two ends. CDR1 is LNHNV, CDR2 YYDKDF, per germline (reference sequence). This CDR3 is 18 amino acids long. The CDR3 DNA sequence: TGTGCCACCAGCAGAGTCCAGGGCTGGGCAAATGGTGGCACTGAAGCTTTCTTT. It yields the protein CATSRVQGWANGGTEAFF. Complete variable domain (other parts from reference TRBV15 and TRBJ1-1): DAMVIQNPRYQVTQFGKPVTLSCSQTLNHNVMYWYQQKSSQAPKLLFHYYDKDFNNEADTPDNFQSRRPNTSFCFLDIRSPGLGDTAMYLCATSRVQGWANGGTEAFFGQGTRLTVV.

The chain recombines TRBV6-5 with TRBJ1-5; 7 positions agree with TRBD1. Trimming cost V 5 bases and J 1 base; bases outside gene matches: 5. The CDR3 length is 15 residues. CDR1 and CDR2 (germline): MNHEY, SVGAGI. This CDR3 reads CASSRDRVSNQPQHF. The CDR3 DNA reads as TGTGCCAGCAGTCGCGACAGGGTGAGCAATCAGCCCCAGCATTTT.

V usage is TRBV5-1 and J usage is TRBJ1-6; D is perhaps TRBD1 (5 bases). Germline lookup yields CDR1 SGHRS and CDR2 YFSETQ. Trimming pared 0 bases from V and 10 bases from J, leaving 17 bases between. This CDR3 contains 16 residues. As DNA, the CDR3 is TGCGCCAGCAGCTTGGCCCTGTCAGGGTCGCGGTCACCCCTCCACTTT. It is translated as CASSLALSGSRSPLHF.